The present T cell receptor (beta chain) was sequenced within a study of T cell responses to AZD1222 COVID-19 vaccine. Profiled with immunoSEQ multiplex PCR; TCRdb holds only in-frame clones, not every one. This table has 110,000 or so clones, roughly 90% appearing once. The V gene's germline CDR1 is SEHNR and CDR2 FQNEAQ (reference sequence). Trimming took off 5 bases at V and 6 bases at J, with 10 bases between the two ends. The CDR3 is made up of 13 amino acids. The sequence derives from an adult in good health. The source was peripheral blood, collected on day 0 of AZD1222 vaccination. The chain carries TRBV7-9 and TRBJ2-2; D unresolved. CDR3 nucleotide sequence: TGTGCCAGCAGCCAGCTCGAGTCCGGGGAGCTGTTTTTT. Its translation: CASSQLESGELFF.